This TCR beta chain was identified in a study of PD-L1 blockade in urothelial cancer. The overall study: About 90% of the roughly 30 patients were men whose urothelial cancer was bladder-origin. Before enrollment, 0 to 3 chemotherapy regimens had been given to patients.

The sample's time point: peripheral blood 6 weeks after treatment start. Here immunoSEQ multiplex PCR was the method, and the copy in TCRdb shows in-frame clones only, minus some. This table has tens of thousands of clones, 75% to 95% appearing once. V lost 3 bases and J 5 bases, leaving 8 bases between the germline ends. CDR3 length: 12 residues. The germline gives CDR1 LNHDA, CDR2 SQIVND (reference sequence). The TCR sequence derives from a woman older than 75 with urothelial cancer. Source: PBMCs, taken around atezolizumab (anti-PD-L1) treatment. The V and J genes are TRBV19 and TRBJ2-7; D is uncertain. The chain's CDR3 is CASSIGGDEQYF. CDR3 bases: TGTGCCAGTAGTATTGGCGGAGACGAGCAGTACTTC.